In its sample, the clone carrying this T cell receptor beta chain was seen a few times. Its ends do not fully match the called genes, so a read error is possible. This sample stems from a study of T cell responses to AZD1222 COVID-19 vaccine. Germline V gene sequence: CDR1 MGHDK, CDR2 SYGVNS. The CDR3 is made up of 11 amino acids. Researchers grouped second doses given at about 4 or about 12 weeks into one pool. Only in-frame clones appear in the TCRdb table, and some are missing; sequencing was by immunoSEQ multiplex PCR. Here the sample spans roughly 120,000 clones, roughly nine tenths being singletons.

The source material was peripheral blood, sampled 28 days after the second AZD1222 dose. This clonotype originated in an adult who received the AZD1222 COVID-19 vaccine. This chain links TRBV25-1 with TRBJ1-1, with D tentatively TRBD1 (6 bases). The CDR3 is CASSEEGGIIF. CDR3 bases: TGTGCCAGCAGTGAAGAAGGGGGGATAATATTT.